One sample yielded the 17 T cell receptor beta chains listed below, sequenced in a study of shared clonotypes between healthy human individuals. Profiled with immunoSEQ multiplex PCR; TCRdb holds only in-frame clones, not every one. The table includes approximately 1.5 million clones, 95% to 99% detected once. The sample was naive CD4+ T cells sorted from blood. Documented subset: CD45RA+ positively selected. The source of these receptors is a man aged 25 to 40 in good health.

This chain connects TRBV19 to TRBJ1-5; 8 bases line up with TRBD1. V gave up 4 bases and J gave up 5 bases; unmatched junction bases: 7. The CDR3 is 15 amino acids. The germline V gene encodes CDR1 LNHDA and CDR2 SQIVND (reference sequence). The CDR3 coding sequence is TGTGCCAGTAGTAGTAAGACAGGGGTCCATCAGCCCCAGCATTTT. Amino acid sequence: CASSSKTGVHQPQHF.

This clone was detected only once. This chain joins TRBV7-2 and TRBJ2-2; D may be TRBD1 or TRBD2 (5 bases each). Between the trimmed V and J ends, which lost 0 bases and 0 bases, there was a span of 11 bases. The CDR3 is 17 amino acids. Germline CDR1 and CDR2: SGHTA and FQGNSA. The CDR3 is CASSLAHQGANTGELFF. The CDR3 DNA follows: TGTGCCAGCAGCTTAGCGCATCAGGGAGCGAACACCGGGGAGCTGTTTTTT.

V and J are TRBV10-1 and TRBJ1-1, with TRBD1 as a possible D gene (5 bases). The germline V gene encodes CDR1 WNHNN and CDR2 SYGVQD (reference sequence). The CDR3 consists of 15 residues. V was cut by 5 bases and J by 2 bases, with 15 bases left in between. DNA of the CDR3: TGCGCCAGCAGTTCAGACAGCGCGGGCAACACTGAAGCTTTCTTT. Its translation is CASSSDSAGNTEAFF.

This clone was recorded only once. The chain has TRBV5-1 and TRBJ1-2, with D unresolved. V was trimmed by 5 bases and J by 3 bases, leaving 11 bases between them. Germline V gives CDR1 SGHRS, CDR2 YFSETQ. The CDR3 has 13 residues. The CDR3 loop reads CASRITEDYGYTF. DNA of the CDR3: TGCGCCAGCAGAATAACAGAAGACTATGGCTACACCTTC.

The V and J genes are TRBV2 and TRBJ2-6; D ambiguous. Trimming removed 5 bases at V and 0 bases at J, with 14 bases between. This CDR3 comprises 17 residues. CDR1 and CDR2 from the germline V gene are SNHLY and FYNNEI. CDR3 in DNA: TGTGCCAGCAGTCCCCGCCTTAAGAGCTCTGGGGCCAACGTCCTGACTTTC. Translating it yields CASSPRLKSSGANVLTF.

For this clone: Other DNA sequences in this sample translate to the same CDR3. V is TRBV19 and J is TRBJ1-1; a weak D match, TRBD1 (6 bases). With 11 bases removed from V and 3 bases from J, the gap between germline ends came to 16 bases. The CDR3 length is 13 residues. Germline V gives CDR1 LNHDA, CDR2 SQIVND (reference sequence). CDR3 loop: CASSRGRDTEAFF. Here the CDR3 DNA reads TGTGCCTCCAGCAGGGGTAGGGACACTGAAGCTTTCTTT.

This chain links TRBV2 with TRBJ2-7; maybe TRBD2 (7 bases). The CDR3 length is 15 residues. Looked up from germline, CDR1 is SNHLY and CDR2 is FYNNEI. With 8 bases removed from V and 0 bases from J, the gap between germline ends came to 17 bases. CDR3 coding DNA: TGTGCCAGCGCTCAAGAGGGGGGGTCCTCCTACGAGCAGTACTTC. Translating gives CASAQEGGSSYEQYF.

As DNA, the CDR3 is TGTGCCAGCAGTGAGGGAGGTCCTAATGAAAAACTGTTTTTT. Its protein is CASSEGGPNEKLFF. V is TRBV6-1 and J is TRBJ1-4; D is ambiguous. This CDR3 has 14 residues. Germline CDR1 reads MNHNS; CDR2 reads SASEGT. Trimming took off 3 bases at V and 3 bases at J, with 8 bases between the two ends.

This chain uses TRBV7-2 with TRBJ2-1; weak D call: TRBD2 (6 bases). The germline V gene has CDR1 SGHTA and CDR2 FQGNSA. The CDR3 covers 14 residues. Trimming took off 6 bases at V and 6 bases at J, with 15 bases between the two ends. The DNA for the CDR3 is TGTGCCAGCAGTCGGGGAGGTGTTTTCAATGAGCAGTTCTTC. The encoded protein is CASSRGGVFNEQFF.

The rearrangement uses TRBV5-4 and TRBJ2-6, with TRBD2 identical over 12 bases. V shed 0 bases, J shed 1 base, and the junction held 5 bases outside the gene matches. Germline V CDR1 and CDR2: SGHNT, YYREEE (reference sequence). This CDR3 has 19 amino acids. The CDR3 loop is CASSLGLAGVGSGANVLTF. The CDR3 DNA reads TGTGCCAGCAGCTTGGGACTAGCGGGAGTTGGATCTGGGGCCAACGTCCTGACTTTC.

V gene TRBV2 combines with J gene TRBJ1-6; TRBD1 might be the D (5 bases). CDR3 length equals 15 residues. Germline CDR1 reads SNHLY; CDR2 reads FYNNEI. V lost 2 bases to trimming and J lost 4 bases, with 9 bases between them. The CDR3 sequence is CASSEYQGYNSPLHF. DNA of the CDR3: TGTGCCAGCAGTGAATACCAGGGTTATAATTCACCCCTCCACTTT.

Concerning this clone: Different DNA sequences within this sample yield the same CDR3. This rearrangement joins TRBV5-1 to TRBJ2-7; 7 bases fit TRBD1. This CDR3 has 14 amino acids. The germline V gene has CDR1 SGHRS and CDR2 YFSETQ. J gave up 3 bases and V 0 bases, and 3 bases lay outside the gene matches. This chain's CDR3 is CASSLAPGGYEQYF. CDR3 in DNA: TGCGCCAGCAGCTTGGCTCCAGGGGGCTACGAGCAGTACTTC.

The rearrangement uses TRBV4-1 and TRBJ1-1, with D possibly TRBD1 on 5 matching bases. This CDR3 region has 13 residues. V gave up 5 bases and J gave up 1 base, with 8 bases separating them. The germline CDR1 and CDR2 sequences are MGHRA and YSYEKL. CDR3 bases: TGCGCCAGCAGCGGGGGAGGGAACACTGAAGCTTTCTTT. Amino acids: CASSGGGNTEAFF.

A word on this clone: This likely comes from a read error, as the CDR3 has no conserved phenylalanine or tryptophan at its end. It is unclear where the CDR3 begins or ends on the DNA, so no DNA is shown, and the CDR3 is as TCRdb lists it. The chain links TRBV28 to TRBJ1-1. The CDR3 comprises 9 residues, both ends counted. Germline loops: CDR1 MDHEN, CDR2 SYDVKM. The CDR3 here is CASSLSREL.

V gene TRBV18 combines with J gene TRBJ1-2; TRBD1 aligns across 7 bases. After removal of 1 base from V and 6 bases from J, the junction contained 5 bases not matched to a gene. There are 14 residues in the CDR3. CDR1 and CDR2 from the germline V gene are KGHSH and LQKENI. This CDR3 reads CASSPLETGHGYTF. In nucleotides, the CDR3 is TGTGCCAGCTCACCACTTGAGACAGGGCATGGCTACACCTTC. The entire variable domain, with the rest obtained from reference TRBV18 and TRBJ1-2, is as follows: NAGVMQNPRHLVRRRGQEARLRCSPMKGHSHVYWYRQLPEEGLKFMVYLQKENIIDESGMPKERFSAEFPKEGPSILRIQQVVRGDSAAYFCASSPLETGHGYTFGSGTRLTVV.

The chain couples TRBV14 to TRBJ2-2; D unresolved. This CDR3 spans 15 amino acids. Trimming removed 0 bases at V and 7 bases at J, with 12 bases between. Germline V gene lookup returns CDR1 SGHDN and CDR2 FVKESK. The chain's CDR3 is CASSQDLVGIGELFF. CDR3 sequence (DNA): TGTGCCAGCAGCCAAGATCTGGTAGGGATCGGGGAGCTGTTTTTT.

This chain uses TRBV5-1 with TRBJ1-2; D might be TRBD1 (5 bases). V dropped 4 bases and J dropped 1 base, with 17 bases sitting between them. Germline V gene sequence: CDR1 SGHRS, CDR2 YFSETQ. The CDR3 runs 16 residues. The CDR3: CASSRGAETLNYGYTF. As DNA, the CDR3 is TGCGCCAGCAGCCGTGGGGCGGAAACACTTAACTATGGCTACACCTTC.